Detailed here is one T cell receptor (beta chain). Used for each TCR library was 3500 ng of total RNA. TCRdb derives one entry per CDR3 protein from the 5' RACE reads, leaving out DNA. The table lists approximately 200,000 distinct CDR3 sequences, with around 1.5% in the top ten. The CDR3 sequence is 13 residues long. The data originate from a study of monozygotic twins with inflammatory bowel disease. Sequencing input: blood. The gene calls are TRBV21-1 and TRBJ2-3; TCRdb's D call of TRBD2 is untestable without DNA. TRBV21-1 is deemed a pseudogene. This receptor was identified in a human donor with ulcerative colitis or Crohn's disease, or a healthy co-twin of an affected twin (not recorded which). CDR3 sequence reads: CARTGALTDTQYF.